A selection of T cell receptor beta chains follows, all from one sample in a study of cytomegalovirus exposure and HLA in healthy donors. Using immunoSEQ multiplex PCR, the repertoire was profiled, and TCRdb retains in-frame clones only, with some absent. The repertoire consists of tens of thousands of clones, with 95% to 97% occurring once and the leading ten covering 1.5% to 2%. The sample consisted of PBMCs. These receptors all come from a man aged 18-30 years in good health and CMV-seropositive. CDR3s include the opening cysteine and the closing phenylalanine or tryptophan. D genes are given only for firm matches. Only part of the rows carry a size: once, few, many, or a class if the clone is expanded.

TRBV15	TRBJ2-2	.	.	CATSSLGQPDLRTGELFF	TGTGCCACCAGCAGTTTAGGACAGCCTGATTTGAGGACCGGGGAGCTGTTTTTT
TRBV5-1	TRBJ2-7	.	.	CASSLVSTFYEQYF	TGCGCCAGCAGCTTGGTTAGTACTTTCTACGAGCAGTACTTC
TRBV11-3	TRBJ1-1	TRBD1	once	CASSSGQGNTEAFF	TGTGCCAGCAGCTCGGGACAGGGGAACACTGAAGCTTTCTTT
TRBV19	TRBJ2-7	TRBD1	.	CASTGGRDRGLGEQYF	TGTGCCAGTACCGGGGGTCGGGACAGGGGTCTCGGCGAGCAGTACTTC
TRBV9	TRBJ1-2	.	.	CASSPGDLANYGYTF	TGTGCCAGCAGCCCGGGGGACCTAGCTAACTATGGCTACACCTTC
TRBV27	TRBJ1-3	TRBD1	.	CASSTTGTGDGNTIYF	TGTGCCAGCAGTACTACCGGGACAGGGGACGGAAACACCATATATTTT
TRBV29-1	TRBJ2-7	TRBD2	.	CSVFSGTSGNEQYF	TGCAGCGTCTTCAGCGGGACTAGCGGGAACGAGCAGTACTTC
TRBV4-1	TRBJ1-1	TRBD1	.	CASSFQGAGTEAFF	TGCGCCAGCAGCTTTCAGGGGGCTGGCACTGAAGCTTTCTTT
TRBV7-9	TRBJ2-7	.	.	CASSIKSRDNEQYF	TGTGCCAGCAGCATTAAAAGCCGGGACAACGAGCAGTACTTC
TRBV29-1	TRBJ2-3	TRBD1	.	CSVTGDGTDTQYF	TGCAGCGTGACAGGGGACGGCACAGATACGCAGTATTTT
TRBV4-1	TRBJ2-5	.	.	CASSQVGTPYTETQYF	TGCGCCAGCAGCCAAGTCGGGACTCCCTATACAGAGACCCAGTACTTC
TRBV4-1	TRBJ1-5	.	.	CASSQSPGKERNQPQHF	TGCGCCAGCAGCCAATCTCCCGGAAAAGAGCGGAATCAGCCCCAGCATTTT
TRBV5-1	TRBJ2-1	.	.	CASSLGWQNNEQFF	TGCGCCAGCAGCTTGGGCTGGCAGAACAATGAGCAGTTCTTC
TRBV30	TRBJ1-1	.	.	CAWSRRQAAFF	TGTGCCTGGAGTCGACGGCAGGCAGCTTTCTTT
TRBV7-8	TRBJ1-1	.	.	CASSPTGRAEAFF	TGTGCCAGCAGCCCGACCGGGAGGGCTGAAGCTTTCTTT
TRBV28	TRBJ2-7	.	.	CASSLLQGGQYF	TGTGCCAGCAGTTTACTCCAAGGAGGGCAGTACTTC
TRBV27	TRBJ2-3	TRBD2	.	CASSLTSGRAKYF	TGTGCCAGCAGCTTGACTAGCGGGAGGGCAAAGTATTTT
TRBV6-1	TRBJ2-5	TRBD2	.	CASSETSGSRSGQETQYF	TGTGCCAGCAGTGAGACTAGCGGGAGCAGGTCGGGCCAAGAGACCCAGTACTTC
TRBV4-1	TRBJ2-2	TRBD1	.	CASSQNRFGGTGVSGELFF	TGCGCCAGCAGCCAAAATAGATTCGGAGGGACAGGGGTATCCGGGGAGCTGTTTTTT
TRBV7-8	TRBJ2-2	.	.	CASSPQTGELFF	TGTGCCAGCAGCCCCCAGACCGGGGAGCTGTTTTTT
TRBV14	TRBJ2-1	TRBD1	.	CASSLRRGSYNEQFF	TGTGCCAGCAGCCTCCGCAGGGGGTCCTACAATGAGCAGTTCTTC
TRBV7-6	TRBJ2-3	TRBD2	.	CASPSGTSGRVADTQYF	TGTGCCAGCCCCTCCGGGACTAGCGGGAGGGTGGCAGATACGCAGTATTTT
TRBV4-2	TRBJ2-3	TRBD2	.	CASSQDLAGGDTQYF	TGTGCCAGCAGCCAAGATCTTGCGGGGGGGGATACGCAGTATTTT
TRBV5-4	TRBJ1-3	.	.	CASSDSRQVNTIYF	TGTGCCAGCAGCGATAGCCGACAGGTCAACACCATATATTTT
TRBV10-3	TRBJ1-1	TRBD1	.	CAISESGTGVTEAFF	TGTGCCATCAGTGAGTCCGGGACAGGGGTAACTGAAGCTTTCTTT
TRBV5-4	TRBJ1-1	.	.	CASSLGQMNTEAFF	TGTGCCAGCAGCCTCGGACAGATGAACACTGAAGCTTTCTTT
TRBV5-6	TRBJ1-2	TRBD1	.	CASSRDRGHGYTF	TGTGCCAGCAGCCGAGACAGGGGTCATGGCTACACCTTC
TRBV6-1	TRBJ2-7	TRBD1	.	CASPPRDRPYEQYF	TGTGCCAGTCCCCCACGGGACAGGCCCTACGAGCAGTACTTC
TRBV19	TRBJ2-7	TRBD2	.	CASSIPSRAGGDEQYF	TGTGCCAGTAGTATTCCCTCCCGAGCGGGAGGGGACGAGCAGTACTTC
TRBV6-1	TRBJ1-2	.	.	CASSERGVLNYGYTF	TGTGCCAGCAGTGAACGGGGGGTGCTTAACTATGGCTACACCTTC
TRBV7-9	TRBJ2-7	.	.	CASSLTGSPYEQYF	TGTGCCAGCAGCTTAACGGGATCTCCCTACGAGCAGTACTTC
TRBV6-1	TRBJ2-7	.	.	CASIPGRVPYEQYF	TGTGCCAGCATCCCGGGCAGGGTTCCCTACGAGCAGTACTTC
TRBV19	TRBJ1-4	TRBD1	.	CASGRDRGTVEKLFF	TGTGCCAGTGGCCGGGACAGGGGGACGGTTGAAAAACTGTTTTTT
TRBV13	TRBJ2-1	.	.	CASSLGAGAREQFF	TGTGCCAGCAGCTTAGGCGCTGGGGCGCGGGAGCAGTTCTTC
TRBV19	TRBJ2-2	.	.	CASSIDQRQSNTGELFF	TGTGCCAGTAGTATAGATCAGCGACAGTCGAACACCGGGGAGCTGTTTTTT
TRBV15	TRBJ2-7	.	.	CATSRDRSYEQYF	TGTGCCACCAGCAGAGATCGTTCCTACGAGCAGTACTTC
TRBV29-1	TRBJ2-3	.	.	CSVEEPRAKRDTQYF	TGCAGCGTTGAGGAGCCGCGGGCCAAGAGAGATACGCAGTATTTT
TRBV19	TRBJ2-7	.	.	CARGFSYEQYF	TGTGCCCGGGGATTCTCCTACGAGCAGTACTTC
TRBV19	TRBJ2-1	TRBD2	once	CASSGLAGSSYNEQFF	TGTGCCAGTAGTGGACTAGCGGGTAGCTCCTACAATGAGCAGTTCTTC
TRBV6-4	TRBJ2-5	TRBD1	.	CASGVTLDRVETQYF	TGTGCCAGCGGGGTCACACTTGACAGGGTAGAGACCCAGTACTTC
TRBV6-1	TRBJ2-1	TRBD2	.	CASSQREHNEQFF	TGTGCCAGCAGCCAGCGGGAGCACAATGAGCAGTTCTTC
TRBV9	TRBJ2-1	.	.	CASSVGGDSPYNEQFF	TGTGCCAGCAGCGTAGGAGGGGACTCACCCTACAATGAGCAGTTCTTC
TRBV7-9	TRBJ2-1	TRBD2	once	CASSLLRTSGSGEQFF	TGTGCCAGCAGCTTACTCAGGACTAGCGGGAGTGGTGAGCAGTTCTTC
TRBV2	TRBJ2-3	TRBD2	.	CASSLLAGSADTQYF	TGTGCCAGCAGTTTACTAGCGGGATCCGCAGATACGCAGTATTTT
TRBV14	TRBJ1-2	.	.	CASSQEGSPSSYTF	TGTGCCAGCAGCCAAGAGGGCAGTCCCTCGTCGTACACCTTC
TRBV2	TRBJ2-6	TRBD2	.	CASSRGGIAGANVLTF	TGTGCCAGCTCCCGGGGGGGTATAGCTGGGGCCAACGTCCTGACTTTC
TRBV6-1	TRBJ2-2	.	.	CASSEEAGTVAGELFF	TGTGCCAGCAGTGAAGAGGCGGGGACCGTCGCCGGGGAGCTGTTTTTT
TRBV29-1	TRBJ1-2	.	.	CSVEKQSHGYTF	TGCAGCGTTGAAAAACAGTCCCATGGCTACACCTTC
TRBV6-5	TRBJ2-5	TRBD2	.	CASSRRPAGGETQYF	TGTGCCAGCAGTCGCCGCCCGGCGGGAGGGGAGACCCAGTACTTC
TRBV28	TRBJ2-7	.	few	CASSLGGALGEQYF	TGTGCCAGCAGTTTAGGGGGGGCGCTGGGCGAGCAGTACTTC